This is a list of T cell receptor beta chains from one sample in a study of T and B cells in COVID-19 patients. TCRdb redid the calling of the multiplex PCR reads with MiXCR, one entry per CDR3 protein. The data hold thousands of distinct CDR3 sequences, with about 25% observed a single time. The source material was blood. The receptors were sampled from a human donor with active COVID-19. Each CDR3 is given with its conserved first and last residue. Fields, in order: J gene, D gene, V gene, clone size, CDR3 DNA, CDR3 protein. D genes are given only for firm matches. Expanded clones are given a class, and other clones once, few, many or no size at all.

J gene: TRBJ2-7
D gene: TRBD2
V gene: TRBV19
clone size: -
CDR3 DNA: TGTGCCAGTAGTATAGCCCTAGCGGGAGGGCTCGATGAGCAGTACTTC
CDR3 protein: CASSIALAGGLDEQYF

J gene: TRBJ1-5
D gene: -
V gene: TRBV5-6
clone size: -
CDR3 DNA: TGCGCCAGCAGCTTGCAGGGAGGACAGCCCCAGCATTTT
CDR3 protein: CASSLQGGQPQHF

J gene: TRBJ2-7
D gene: TRBD2
V gene: TRBV29-1
clone size: -
CDR3 DNA: TGCAGCGTTGAGGGCGGGAGCAACGAGCAGTACTTC
CDR3 protein: CSVEGGSNEQYF

J gene: TRBJ2-7
D gene: TRBD1
V gene: TRBV7-2
clone size: -
CDR3 DNA: TGTGCCAGCAGCTTGGGACAGTTCTACGAGCAGTACTTC
CDR3 protein: CASSLGQFYEQYF

J gene: TRBJ2-7
D gene: -
V gene: TRBV30
clone size: medium-sized
CDR3 DNA: TGTGCCTGCCCCCTGGGTGGGCTAGAGCACGAGCAGTACTTC
CDR3 protein: CACPLGGLEHEQYF

J gene: TRBJ1-6
D gene: -
V gene: TRBV20-1
clone size: -
CDR3 DNA: TGCAGTGCTAGAGTCGAAACAGTTAATTCACCCCTCCACTTT
CDR3 protein: CSARVETVNSPLHF

J gene: TRBJ2-2
D gene: -
V gene: TRBV7-2
clone size: few
CDR3 DNA: TGTGCCAGCAGCCTCCGGGCTCAGAACACCGGGGAGCTGTTTTTT
CDR3 protein: CASSLRAQNTGELFF

J gene: TRBJ1-5
D gene: -
V gene: TRBV7-2
clone size: -
CDR3 DNA: TGTGCCAGCAGCCCATCCCCGTTTGGCCAGCCCCAGCATTTT
CDR3 protein: CASSPSPFGQPQHF

J gene: TRBJ2-1
D gene: TRBD2
V gene: TRBV20-1
clone size: -
CDR3 DNA: TGCAGTGCGAACCCGGGGGGGGAGCAGTTCTTC
CDR3 protein: CSANPGGEQFF

J gene: TRBJ1-5
D gene: -
V gene: TRBV27
clone size: medium-sized
CDR3 DNA: TGTGCCACCAGCCTTGGAGGGAATCAGCCCCAGCATTTT
CDR3 protein: CATSLGGNQPQHF

J gene: TRBJ2-2
D gene: -
V gene: TRBV25-1
clone size: -
CDR3 DNA: TGTGCCACCCGACGGGCAGGGAACACCGGGGAGCTGTTTTTT
CDR3 protein: CATRRAGNTGELFF

J gene: TRBJ1-3
D gene: -
V gene: TRBV6-2/TRBV6-3
clone size: medium-sized
CDR3 DNA: TGTGCCAGCAGTTTGACCACTGGAAACACCATATATTTT
CDR3 protein: CASSLTTGNTIYF

J gene: TRBJ2-6
D gene: -
V gene: TRBV11-1
clone size: large
CDR3 DNA: TGTGCCAGCAGGAATCAGGGGGCCAACGTCCTGACTTTC
CDR3 protein: CASRNQGANVLTF

J gene: TRBJ2-7
D gene: -
V gene: TRBV29-1
clone size: large
CDR3 DNA: TGCAGCGTTCTGGAGGGGGAGCAGTACTTC
CDR3 protein: CSVLEGEQYF

J gene: TRBJ1-6
D gene: TRBD1
V gene: TRBV6-5
clone size: -
CDR3 DNA: TGTGCCACCAAGACAGGGAAGTCCTATAATTCACCCCTCCACTTT
CDR3 protein: CATKTGKSYNSPLHF

J gene: TRBJ2-7
D gene: -
V gene: TRBV4-1
clone size: -
CDR3 DNA: TGCGCCAGCAGCCAGAGTCCCTCCACCCGGGCCTACGAGCAGTACTTC
CDR3 protein: CASSQSPSTRAYEQYF

J gene: TRBJ2-7
D gene: TRBD2
V gene: TRBV11-1
clone size: -
CDR3 DNA: TGTGTTAGCAGCTGGGGGACTAGGGCGGATTACGAGCAGTACTTC
CDR3 protein: CVSSWGTRADYEQYF

J gene: TRBJ2-7
D gene: TRBD1
V gene: TRBV27
clone size: medium-sized
CDR3 DNA: TGTGCCAGCAGTCCGCGGACAGGGCGAGAGCAGTACTTC
CDR3 protein: CASSPRTGREQYF